This TCR beta chain was identified during a study of response to subunit inactivated influenza vaccine (dated 2018 in TCRdb). At the level of the whole study: To follow how T cells responded to a trivalent subunit inactivated influenza vaccine, the researchers relied on deep quantitative profiling of the T cell receptor repertoire.

This clonotype has at least ten counts. Which antigen it targets is not known. Per-nucleotide qualities are absent, and no much larger clonotype sits a single base away. The germline V gene (reference sequence) specifies DFQATT as CDR1 and SNEGSKA as CDR2. V and J are truncated by 3 bases and 3 bases respectively, leaving an intervening sequence of 8 bases. Including cysteine and phenylalanine, the CDR3 has 12 amino acids. Here the CDR3 DNA is all that survives: 36 bases in frame from base 1. Overall study results and their limits: It was suggested by the authors that each seasonal influenza vaccination may recruit only a limited number of new T cells.

The method was RT-PCR. These reads were obtained on an Illumina HiSeq 2500. TCRdb's own reprocessing of the public reads used fastp at Q25 and MiXCR and kept productive beta chains. Identical CDR3 protein sequences are pooled into one entry, listed with their most common genes and DNA. The sample table records hundreds of thousands of distinct CDR3 sequences; around 14% of these occur just once. The ten most abundant clones make up 5.5% to 8% of the sample. This TCR derives from a man aged 50 to 59 who received an inactivated influenza vaccine. Donor details come from another sample of the same person, matched by shared clones. Here the sequenced sample was PBMCs from blood, taken about 14 days before vaccination. The rearranged segments are TRBV20-1 and TRBJ1-1; the D gene is possibly TRBD1, with 5 bases matching. CDR3 reads: CSASKGDTEAFF. The DNA sequence is as follows: TGCAGTGCTAGCAAAGGGGACACTGAAGCTTTCTTT.